These 31 T cell receptor beta chains originate from one sample sequenced in a study of chemoradiotherapy in HPV16-positive cancers. Sequencing was performed with immunoSEQ multiplex PCR; in TCRdb, only in-frame clones are kept and a portion is missing. The table shows 40,000 to 65,000 clones, with roughly nine tenths occurring only once. Specimen: blood, collected from a patient who underwent chemoradiotherapy. Receptor source: a human donor with HPV-associated anogenital cancer.

CDR3 coding DNA: TGTGCCTGCCCCTGGGGACAGGGATCCTATGGCTACACCTTC. The encoded protein is CACPWGQGSYGYTF. The chain joins TRBV30 to TRBJ1-2; 9 nucleotides align to TRBD1. Germline V gene sequence: CDR1 GTSNPN, CDR2 SVGIG (reference sequence). J lost 4 bases, V lost 6 bases, and 9 bases had no gene match. The CDR3 runs 14 residues.

The chain recombines TRBV7-2 with TRBJ2-3; possible D gene TRBD2, 7 bases. The CDR3 loop spans 15 amino acids. Germline V lookup: CDR1 SGHTA, CDR2 FQGNSA. Deletions cut 3 bases from V and 2 bases from J, with 12 bases between. This chain's CDR3 is CASSLLAGATDTQYF. The DNA of the CDR3 is TGTGCCAGCAGCTTGTTGGCGGGGGCCACAGATACGCAGTATTTT.

CDR3 coding DNA: TGTGCCAGCAGTTCCGGGACAGGGGGCCACTATAGCAATCAGCCCCAGCATTTT. This encodes CASSSGTGGHYSNQPQHF. The V gene is TRBV27, the J gene TRBJ1-5, with 12 bases that match TRBD1. The trim removed 4 bases at V and 0 bases at J, leaving 7 bases unmatched. The CDR3 has 18 residues. The germline gives CDR1 MNHEY, CDR2 SMNVEV (reference sequence).

This chain connects TRBV5-5 to TRBJ1-2, with TRBD1 matching 7 bases. V lost 2 bases to trimming and J lost 8 bases; unmatched junction nucleotides: 12. The CDR3 length is 15 residues. Germline V gene sequence: CDR1 SGHKS, CDR2 YYEKEE (reference sequence). CDR3 sequence (DNA): TGTGCCAGCAGCTTTGGGCAGGGGGTGCCCGGGGGCTACACCTTC. This gives the protein CASSFGQGVPGGYTF.

This chain uses TRBV7-9 with TRBJ1-1; the D is unclear. Per the germline V gene, CDR1 is SEHNR and CDR2 is FQNEAQ (reference sequence). V was cut by 1 base and J by 1 base, with 10 bases left in between. The CDR3 consists of 15 residues. CDR3 DNA: TGTGCCAGCAGCTTAGGAGAACAACCGAACACTGAAGCTTTCTTT. This codes for CASSLGEQPNTEAFF. Based on the CDR3 plus reference TRBV7-9 and TRBJ1-1, the full variable domain is DTGVSQNPRHKITKRGQNVTFRCDPISEHNRLYWYRQTLGQGPEFLTYFQNEAQLEKSRLLSDRFSAERPKGSFSTLEIQRTEQGDSAMYLCASSLGEQPNTEAFFGQGTRLTVV.

About this clone: The junction shows a germline mismatch at one end, possibly a read error. This chain links TRBV7-7 with TRBJ1-1; D may be TRBD1 (6 bases). Per the germline V gene, CDR1 is SSHAT and CDR2 is FNYEAQ (reference sequence). The CDR3 runs 14 residues. CDR3 in amino acids: CASSRVRGALEAFF. DNA of the CDR3: TGTGCTAGCAGCCGCGTCCGGGGGGCCCTAGAAGCTTTCTTT.

V is TRBV29-1 and J is TRBJ2-3; possibly TRBD1 for D (5 bases). The CDR3 covers 15 residues. Trimming stripped 6 bases from V and 1 base from J, with 17 bases between. Germline lookup yields CDR1 SQVTM and CDR2 ANQGSEA. CDR3 protein: CSVGHSSIGTDTQYF. DNA of the CDR3: TGCAGCGTAGGACACTCTAGTATCGGCACAGATACGCAGTATTTT.

This chain links TRBV27 with TRBJ1-1, with no clear D. Between the trimmed V and J ends, which lost 4 bases and 0 bases, there was a span of 24 bases. The CDR3 runs to 19 residues. Germline V gene sequence: CDR1 MNHEY, CDR2 SMNVEV (reference sequence). CDR3: CASSSKKSTLAPMNTEAFF. The CDR3 bases are TGTGCCAGCAGTTCCAAAAAATCGACCCTAGCCCCTATGAACACTGAAGCTTTCTTT.

The chain joins TRBV30 to TRBJ2-7; D possibly corresponds to TRBD1 (6 bases). CDR3 length equals 15 residues. V dropped 0 bases and J dropped 2 bases, with 14 bases sitting between them. Germline CDR1 is GTSNPN and CDR2 is SVGIG (reference sequence). CDR3 in amino acids: CAWSVPGTSTYEQYF. CDR3 coding DNA: TGTGCCTGGAGTGTACCCGGGACATCGACCTACGAGCAGTACTTC.

The chain uses TRBV18 and TRBJ2-3; no clear D. The CDR3 has 16 residues. Germline assignment: CDR1 KGHSH and CDR2 LQKENI. With 1 base removed from V and 0 bases from J, the gap between germline ends came to 11 bases. CDR3 in amino acids: CASSPLNDPSTDTQYF. CDR3 sequence (DNA): TGTGCCAGCTCACCACTCAATGACCCTAGCACAGATACGCAGTATTTT.

The chain carries TRBV4-3 and TRBJ1-2; unclear D gene. The germline gives CDR1 LGHNA, CDR2 YSLEER. Deletions cut 1 base from V and 6 bases from J, with 12 bases between. This CDR3 region has 14 residues. CDR3 in DNA: TGCGCCAGCAGCCAAGGGGGATCTTTAGATGGCTACACCTTC. Translation: CASSQGGSLDGYTF.

The J gene is TRBJ1-2, the V gene TRBV6-1, with 8 bases aligning to TRBD1. CDR3 length equals 12 residues. V lost 5 bases to trimming and J lost 8 bases; unmatched junction nucleotides: 4. Germline CDR1 is MNHNS and CDR2 is SASEGT. The CDR3 spells CASSWTGKGYTF. The CDR3 DNA follows: TGTGCCAGCAGTTGGACAGGGAAAGGCTACACCTTC.

A single count supports this clone. The gene calls are TRBV30 and TRBJ1-4; 8 nucleotides line up with TRBD1. Germline V gives CDR1 GTSNPN, CDR2 SVGIG (reference sequence). The CDR3 runs 12 residues. J was trimmed by 10 bases and V by 0 bases; bases with no gene match: 1. As DNA, the CDR3 is TGTGCCTGGAGTGTCGACAGGGGAAAACTGTTTTTT. Translated: CAWSVDRGKLFF.

The chain uses TRBV6-5 and TRBJ1-1, with TRBD1 identical over 9 bases. The CDR3 loop spans 14 amino acids. CDR1 and CDR2 from the germline V gene are MNHEY and SVGAGI. V trimming: 2 bases; J trimming: 4 bases; junction bases outside the gene matches: 2. The CDR3 sequence: CASSYDRGGTEAFF. CDR3 nucleotides: TGTGCCAGCAGTTACGACAGGGGGGGCACTGAAGCTTTCTTT.

The CDR3 sequence: CASSPNGANYGYTF. CDR3 nucleotide sequence: TGTGCCAGCAGCCCGAACGGAGCTAACTATGGCTACACCTTC. The chain is built from TRBV5-6 and TRBJ1-2; D gene unclear. In germline, CDR1 is SGHDT, CDR2 YYEEEE. The CDR3 has 14 amino acids. With 4 bases removed from V and 0 bases from J, the gap between germline ends came to 10 bases.

The rearrangement links TRBV29-1 to TRBJ2-5, with 7 bases fitting TRBD1. The closer fit of TRBJ2-7 to the DNA end suggests the J call may be wrong. Germline assignment: CDR1 SQVTM and CDR2 ANQGSEA. The CDR3 is made up of 13 amino acids. This chain's CDR3 is CSARRQGEYEQYF. CDR3 coding DNA: TGCAGCGCCCGCCGACAGGGAGAGTACGAGCAGTACTTC.

This chain connects TRBV2 to TRBJ1-6; D remains unclear. The CDR3 extends over 15 amino acids. Trimming cost V 3 bases and J 9 bases, with 15 bases left between them. The germline V gene has CDR1 SNHLY and CDR2 FYNNEI. CDR3 amino acids: CASSEIVVAGSPLHF. CDR3 in DNA: TGTGCCAGCAGTGAGATAGTAGTCGCGGGTTCACCCCTCCACTTT.

The chain employs TRBV9 and TRBJ2-7; 7 bases fit TRBD1. Germline V gene sequence: CDR1 SGDLS, CDR2 YYNGEE. V shed 3 bases and J 2 bases; nucleotides not matched to a gene: 8. The CDR3 contains 15 residues. For the CDR3, the DNA is TGTGCCAGCAGCGGCCAACAGGGGTTTCCCTACGAGCAGTACTTC. It encodes CASSGQQGFPYEQYF.

This clone was seen a single time. The V gene is TRBV14, the J gene TRBJ2-3; TRBD2 aligns across 10 bases. V lost 2 bases to trimming and J lost 2 bases; unmatched junction nucleotides: 4. The CDR3 covers 16 residues. From germline, CDR1 is SGHDN and CDR2 FVKESK. CDR3 DNA: TGTGCCAGCAGCCAACGAGCGGGAGGGTTCACAGATACGCAGTATTTT. The encoded protein is CASSQRAGGFTDTQYF.

The rearrangement links TRBV7-2 to TRBJ1-2, with 8 nucleotides matching TRBD1. The CDR3 has 15 amino acids. Per the germline V gene, CDR1 is SGHTA and CDR2 is FQGNSA. After removal of 0 bases from V and 4 bases from J, the junction contained 4 bases not matched to a gene. The CDR3 region has the DNA TGTGCCAGCAGCTTAGCTGGGGGACAGGCCTATGGCTACACCTTC. This codes for CASSLAGGQAYGYTF.

This clone was seen a single time. The chain joins TRBV5-4 to TRBJ2-3; D gene ambiguous. V lost 4 bases, J lost 4 bases, and 13 bases lay in between. The CDR3 extends over 14 amino acids. CDR1 and CDR2 (germline): SGHNT, YYREEE (reference sequence). CDR3 bases: TGTGCCAGCAGCCCGGACGCGGCGCCAGATACGCAGTATTTT. The encoded protein is CASSPDAAPDTQYF.

Remarks on this clone: A junction boundary mismatches the germline segment, possibly from a read error. This chain joins TRBV30 and TRBJ1-1; possible D gene TRBD1, 5 bases. Per the germline V gene, CDR1 is GTSNPN and CDR2 is SVGIG (reference sequence). This CDR3 is 13 amino acids long. The CDR3 DNA sequence: TGTGGCTGGGCCTACTCAGGGAGGCCTGAAGCTTTCTTT. It specifies CGWAYSGRPEAFF.

J is TRBJ2-1 and V is TRBV13; 10 bases agree with TRBD2. Trimming removed 0 bases from V and 11 bases from J; junction bases left unmatched: 4. CDR1 and CDR2 (germline): PRHDT, FYEKMQ (reference sequence). This CDR3 contains 14 residues. The CDR3 here is CASSLGLAGAKQFF. The CDR3 region has the DNA TGTGCCAGCAGCTTAGGGCTAGCGGGGGCAAAGCAGTTCTTC.

This chain joins TRBV5-6 and TRBJ1-5; D is perhaps TRBD1 (5 bases). This CDR3 comprises 17 residues. Germline assignment: CDR1 SGHDT and CDR2 YYEEEE. V gave up 4 bases and J gave up 0 bases, with 17 bases separating them. CDR3 sequence: CASSRAWRGSSNQPQHF. The CDR3 DNA reads as TGTGCCAGCAGCCGAGCTTGGAGGGGAAGTAGCAATCAGCCCCAGCATTTT. The whole variable domain, filled in from reference TRBV5-6 and TRBJ1-5, reads DAGVTQSPTHLIKTRGQQVTLRCSPKSGHDTVSWYQQALGQGPQFIFQYYEEEERQRGNFPDRFSGHQFPNYSSELNVNALLLGDSALYLCASSRAWRGSSNQPQHFGDGTRLSIL.

The chain joins TRBV14 to TRBJ2-7; 8 bases align to TRBD1. The germline V gene encodes CDR1 SGHDN and CDR2 FVKESK. J was trimmed by 5 bases and V by 4 bases; bases with no gene match: 19. This CDR3 has 18 amino acids. For the CDR3, the DNA is TGTGCCAGCAGCCTTCGGCCCGTCGGAACAGGGGGAGCCGACGAGCAGTACTTC. Protein: CASSLRPVGTGGADEQYF.

This clone appeared a few times. The chain combines TRBV11-3 with TRBJ2-2, with a weak D call TRBD1 (6 bases). The CDR3 contains 16 residues. V lost 4 bases and J lost 3, with 15 bases in between. Germline loops: CDR1 SGHNT, CDR2 YENEEA. The CDR3 loop reads CASSSRGAGDTGELFF. The CDR3 DNA reads TGTGCCAGCAGCTCACGTGGGGCAGGGGACACCGGGGAGCTGTTTTTT.

The V and J genes are TRBV5-1 and TRBJ1-1, with D possibly matching TRBD1 (5 bases). This CDR3 has 15 residues. The V end was cut by 4 bases, the J end by 4 bases, with 17 bases between. Looked up from germline, CDR1 is SGHRS and CDR2 is YFSETQ. CDR3 sequence (DNA): TGCGCCAGCAGCCCCAGCGGGGCCACTTCCACTGAAGCTTTCTTT. The encoded protein is CASSPSGATSTEAFF.

This clone was seen only a few times. Other DNA sequences in this sample translate to the same CDR3. The V and J genes are TRBV7-2 and TRBJ2-7; 10 bases align to TRBD1. CDR1 is SGHTA and CDR2 is FQGNSA in the germline V gene. V was pared by 4 bases and J by 2 bases, with 5 bases of the junction left unmatched. The CDR3 is 15 residues long. CDR3 residues: CASSSRTGGTYEQYF. In DNA form, the CDR3 reads TGTGCCAGCAGCTCAAGGACAGGGGGGACCTACGAGCAGTACTTC.

V gene TRBV11-3 combines with J gene TRBJ2-2, with 8 bases aligning to TRBD1. The CDR3 spans 16 residues. Germline V gives CDR1 SGHNT, CDR2 YENEEA. The V gene end was trimmed by 3 bases and the J gene end by 8 bases; junction bases not matched to a gene: 11. The CDR3 sequence: CASSLATGAAGGELFF. For the CDR3, the DNA is TGTGCCAGCAGCTTGGCGACAGGGGCCGCCGGAGGGGAGCTGTTTTTT. Based on the CDR3 plus reference TRBV11-3 and TRBJ2-2, the full variable domain is EAGVVQSPRYKIIEKKQPVAFWCNPISGHNTLYWYLQNLGQGPELLIRYENEEAVDDSQLPKDRFSAERLKGVDSTLKIQPAELGDSAVYLCASSLATGAAGGELFFGEGSRLTVL.

This chain uses TRBV7-6 with TRBJ1-1; D is unresolved. Germline-derived CDR1 and CDR2 are SGHVS and FNYEAQ. Trimming cost V 4 bases and J 1 base, with 10 bases left between them. The CDR3 is made up of 14 amino acids. CDR3 region: CASSSESKNTEAFF. The CDR3 nucleotides are TGTGCCAGCAGCTCGGAGAGTAAGAACACTGAAGCTTTCTTT.

This clone was seen only once. This chain links TRBV14 with TRBJ2-5, with no clear D. CDR3 size: 13 residues. V was trimmed by 4 bases and J by 7 bases, leaving 13 bases between them. The V gene's germline CDR1 is SGHDN and CDR2 FVKESK. The CDR3 region has the DNA TGTGCCAGCAGCCCCCTGGCAGCTGTGACCCAGTACTTC. Protein product: CASSPLAAVTQYF.